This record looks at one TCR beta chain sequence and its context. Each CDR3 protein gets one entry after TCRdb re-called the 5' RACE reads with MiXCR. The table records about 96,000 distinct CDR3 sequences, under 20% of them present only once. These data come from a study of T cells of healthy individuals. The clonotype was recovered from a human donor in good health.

As DNA, the CDR3 is TGTGCCAGCAGTTTATCTCCAGGGGTAGCGGAGACGGGGGAGACCCAGTACTTC. This gives the protein CASSLSPGVAETGETQYF. The J gene is TRBJ2-5, the V gene TRBV27; D may be TRBD1 or TRBD2 (6 bases each). Germline V gene lookup returns CDR1 MNHEY and CDR2 SMNVEV (reference sequence). The germline V and J ends were trimmed by 0 bases and 5 bases, with 22 bases remaining between them. The CDR3 covers 18 residues.